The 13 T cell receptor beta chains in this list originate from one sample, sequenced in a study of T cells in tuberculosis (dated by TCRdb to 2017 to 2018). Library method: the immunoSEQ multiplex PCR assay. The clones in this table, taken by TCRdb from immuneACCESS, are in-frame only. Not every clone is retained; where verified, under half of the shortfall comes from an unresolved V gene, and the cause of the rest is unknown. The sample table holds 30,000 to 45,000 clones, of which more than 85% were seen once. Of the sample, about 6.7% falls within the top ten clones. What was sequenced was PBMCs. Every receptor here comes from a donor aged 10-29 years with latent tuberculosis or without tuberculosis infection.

Here the CDR3 reads CASSLFGGAWEAFF. As DNA, the CDR3 is TGTGCCAGCAGCTTATTTGGTGGGGCCTGGGAAGCTTTCTTT. The chain uses TRBV7-3 and TRBJ1-1, with a tentative D call TRBD1 (5 bases). V lost 2 bases, J lost 8 bases, and 15 bases lay in between. Germline assignment: CDR1 SGHTA and CDR2 FQGTGA. The CDR3 has 14 residues.

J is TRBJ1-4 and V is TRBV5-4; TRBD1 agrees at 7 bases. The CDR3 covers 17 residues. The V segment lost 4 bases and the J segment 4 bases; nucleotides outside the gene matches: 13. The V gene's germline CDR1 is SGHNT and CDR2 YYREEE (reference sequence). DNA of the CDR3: TGTGCCAGCAGCCGGAAAAAAAAGGGGGCGAGTAATGAAAAACTGTTTTTT. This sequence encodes CASSRKKKGASNEKLFF. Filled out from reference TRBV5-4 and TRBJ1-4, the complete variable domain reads ETGVTQSPTHLIKTRGQQVTLRCSSQSGHNTVSWYQQALGQGPQFIFQYYREEENGRGNFPPRFSGLQFPNYSSELNVNALELDDSALYLCASSRKKKGASNEKLFFGSGTQLSVL.

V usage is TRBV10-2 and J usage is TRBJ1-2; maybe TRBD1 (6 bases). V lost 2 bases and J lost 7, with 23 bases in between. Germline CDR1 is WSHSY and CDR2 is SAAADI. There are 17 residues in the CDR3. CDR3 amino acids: CASSEPRLDRALAGYTF. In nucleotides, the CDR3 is TGCGCCAGCAGTGAGCCCCGACTGGACAGAGCCTTAGCTGGCTACACCTTC.

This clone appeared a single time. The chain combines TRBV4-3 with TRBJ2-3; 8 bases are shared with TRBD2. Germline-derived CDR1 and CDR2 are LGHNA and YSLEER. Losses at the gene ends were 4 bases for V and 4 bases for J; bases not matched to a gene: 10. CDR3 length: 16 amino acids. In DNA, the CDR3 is TGCGCCAGCAGCCCCTCAGAAGCGGGGGAATCAGATACGCAGTATTTT. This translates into CASSPSEAGESDTQYF.

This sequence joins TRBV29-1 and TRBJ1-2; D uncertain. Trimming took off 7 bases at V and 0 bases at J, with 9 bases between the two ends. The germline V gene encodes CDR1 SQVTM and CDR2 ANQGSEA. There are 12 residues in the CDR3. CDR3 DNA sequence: TGCAGCGCCTCCACAACTAACTATGGCTACACCTTC. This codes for CSASTTNYGYTF.

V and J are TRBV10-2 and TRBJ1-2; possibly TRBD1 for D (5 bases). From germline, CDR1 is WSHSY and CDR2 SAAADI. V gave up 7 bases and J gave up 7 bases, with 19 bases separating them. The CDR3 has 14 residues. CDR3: CASTLNNDRSGYTF. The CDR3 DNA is TGCGCCAGCACCCTTAATAACGACAGATCTGGCTACACCTTC.

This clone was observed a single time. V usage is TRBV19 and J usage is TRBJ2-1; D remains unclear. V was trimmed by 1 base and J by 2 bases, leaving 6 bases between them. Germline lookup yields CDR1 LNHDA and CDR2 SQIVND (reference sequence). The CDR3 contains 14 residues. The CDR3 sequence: CASSIASTYNEQFF. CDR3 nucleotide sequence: TGTGCCAGTAGTATAGCGAGCACCTACAATGAGCAGTTCTTC.

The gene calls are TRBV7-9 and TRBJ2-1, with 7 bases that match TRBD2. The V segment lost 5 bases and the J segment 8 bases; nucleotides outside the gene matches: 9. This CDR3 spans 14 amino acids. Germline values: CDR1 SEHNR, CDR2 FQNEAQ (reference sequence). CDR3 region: CASSLSGRVDEQFF. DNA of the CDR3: TGTGCCAGCAGCCTTTCGGGGAGGGTCGATGAGCAGTTCTTC. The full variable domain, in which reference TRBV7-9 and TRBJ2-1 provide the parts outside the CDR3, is DTGVSQNPRHKITKRGQNVTFRCDPISEHNRLYWYRQTLGQGPEFLTYFQNEAQLEKSRLLSDRFSAERPKGSFSTLEIQRTEQGDSAMYLCASSLSGRVDEQFFGPGTRLTVL.

The CDR3 DNA follows: TGTGCCAGCAGCCTCCAGGAATTCGGTTCACCCCTCCACTTT. This translates into CASSLQEFGSPLHF. V usage is TRBV7-2 and J usage is TRBJ1-6; no clear D gene. The CDR3 runs to 14 residues. CDR1 SGHTA and CDR2 FQGNSA come from the germline V gene. The ends were cut back, 5 bases at V and 9 bases at J, with 14 bases in the middle.

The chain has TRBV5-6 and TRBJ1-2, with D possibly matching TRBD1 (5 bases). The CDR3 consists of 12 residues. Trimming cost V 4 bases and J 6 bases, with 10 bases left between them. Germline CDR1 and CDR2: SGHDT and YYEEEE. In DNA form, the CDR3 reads TGTGCCAGCAGCAACCTCAGGGATGGCTACACCTTC. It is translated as CASSNLRDGYTF.

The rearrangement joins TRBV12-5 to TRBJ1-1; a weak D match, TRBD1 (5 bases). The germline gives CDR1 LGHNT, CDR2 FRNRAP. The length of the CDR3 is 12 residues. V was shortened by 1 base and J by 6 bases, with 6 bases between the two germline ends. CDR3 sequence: CASGLGGAEAFF. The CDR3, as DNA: TGTGCTAGTGGTTTGGGGGGGGCTGAAGCTTTCTTT.

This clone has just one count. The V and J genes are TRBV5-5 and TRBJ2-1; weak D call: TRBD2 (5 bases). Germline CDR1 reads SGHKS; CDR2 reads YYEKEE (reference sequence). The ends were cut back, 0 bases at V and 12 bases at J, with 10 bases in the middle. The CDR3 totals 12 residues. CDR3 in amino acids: CASSLDGEGQFF. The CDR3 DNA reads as TGTGCCAGCAGCTTGGACGGGGAAGGGCAGTTCTTC.

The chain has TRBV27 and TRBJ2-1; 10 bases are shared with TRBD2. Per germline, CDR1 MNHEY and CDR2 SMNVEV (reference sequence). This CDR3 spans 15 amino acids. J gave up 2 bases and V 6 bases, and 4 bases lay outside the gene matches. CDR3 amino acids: CASSDTSGAYNEQFF. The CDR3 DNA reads TGTGCCAGCAGCGATACTAGCGGGGCCTACAATGAGCAGTTCTTC.